What follows is one T cell receptor beta chain and its context. What it binds is not known. The PCR employed 60 Vbeta primers together with 13 Jbeta primers. Per the original methods: In a later analysis, about 11 million of 65 million to 80 million unique beta chains occurred in at least two donors. Sequencing was performed with immunoSEQ multiplex PCR; in TCRdb, only in-frame clones are kept and a portion is missing. V and J calls and clone size come straight from that table; D and trimming were deduced from the DNA. This table has some 180,000 clones, 75% to 85% appearing once. The data derive from a study of cytomegalovirus exposure and HLA in healthy donors. The germline V gene has CDR1 SNHLY and CDR2 FYNNEI. V lost 4 bases and J lost 5, with 13 bases in between. This CDR3 has 14 residues. General observations from the study: A list of 150 to 200 TCR beta chains associated with cytomegalovirus was given. An analysis that was carried out later associated 15,000 to 20,000 TCR beta sequences with HLA alleles at 0.05 false discovery rate. A later analysis linked a missense DCLRE1C variant to TCR beta V- and J-gene trimming.

The sample was PBMCs. The V gene is TRBV2, the J gene TRBJ2-3, with a possible D match to TRBD1 (6 bases). The clonotype was recovered from a woman in her thirties in good health and CMV-seropositive. CDR3 loop: CASSVGRGGDTQYF. In nucleotides, the CDR3 is TGTGCCAGCAGTGTGGGCAGGGGTGGAGATACGCAGTATTTT.